The clone carrying this TCR beta chain was recorded many times. What it binds is not known. This specimen belongs to a study of blood T cells in healthy people across ages. On the study more broadly: The capture of about one barcoded beta molecule per two T cells was achieved by template switching.

The CDR3 consists of 16 residues. Germline V CDR1 and CDR2: LNHNV, YYDKDF (reference sequence). The V and J ends lost 3 bases and 2 bases respectively, with 14 bases between them. General observations from the study: Whereas aged donors had fewer naive CD4+ cells, long-lived donors had more of them and higher diversity.

Combining a sample-barcoded 5' primer with a J-beta primer mix, a second PCR ran for roughly 7 to 12 cycles. Tagging of each cDNA molecule was performed by a template-switch adaptor with 12 random nucleotides. TCRdb re-called the 5' RACE reads with MiXCR, one entry per CDR3 protein. The sample has 600,000 or so distinct CDR3 sequences; approximately 30% are singletons. The specimen was blood. The clonotype comes from a woman at least 80 years old in good health. This chain joins TRBV15 and TRBJ2-1, with TRBD2 as a possible D gene (5 bases). CDR3 bases: TGTGCCACCAGCAGCCCCCGGGGAAGGGCCTACAATGAGCAGTTCTTC. This translates into CATSSPRGRAYNEQFF.